Given below is one T cell receptor (beta chain) in context. Its antigen remains unknown. Both 60 Vbeta primers and 13 Jbeta primers went into the PCR. Assay used: immunoSEQ multiplex PCR; TCRdb lists only in-frame clones, some missing. This sample has approximately 150,000 clones, with over 65% found just once. The sample is drawn from a study of cytomegalovirus exposure and HLA in healthy donors. Study-wide points: The listing of 150 to 200 TCR beta chains classed them as cytomegalovirus-associated. Later analysis identified a missense DCLRE1C variant that was linked to TCR beta V- and J-gene trimming. Per published reports, the classifier diagnosed cytomegalovirus status with high specificity and sensitivity.

The CDR3 runs 16 residues. The V and J ends lost 0 bases and 2 bases, in that order; junction bases with no gene match: 3. CDR1 and CDR2 (germline): GTSNPN, SVGIG (reference sequence). The chain links TRBV30 to TRBJ1-4, with TRBD1 matching over 10 bases. Sequenced sample: PBMCs. The receptor's source is a woman in her twenties or thirties in good health and CMV-seropositive. The CDR3 bases are TGTGCCTGGAGTGTGACAGGGGGCGCGACTAATGAAAAACTGTTTTTT. Its protein is CAWSVTGGATNEKLFF.